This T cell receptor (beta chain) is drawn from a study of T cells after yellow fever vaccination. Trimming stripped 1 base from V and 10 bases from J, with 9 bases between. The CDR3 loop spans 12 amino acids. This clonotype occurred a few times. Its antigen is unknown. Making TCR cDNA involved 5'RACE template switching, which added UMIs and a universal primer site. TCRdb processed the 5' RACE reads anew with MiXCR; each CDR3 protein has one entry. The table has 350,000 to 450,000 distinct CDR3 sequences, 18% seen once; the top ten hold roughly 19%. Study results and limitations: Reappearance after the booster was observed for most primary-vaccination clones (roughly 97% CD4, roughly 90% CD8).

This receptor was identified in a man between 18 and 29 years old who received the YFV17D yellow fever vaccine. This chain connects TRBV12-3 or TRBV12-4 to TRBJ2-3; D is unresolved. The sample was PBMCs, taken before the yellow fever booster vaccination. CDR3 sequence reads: CASSLGVVAQYF. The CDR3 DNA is TGTGCCAGCAGTTTAGGTGTCGTCGCGCAGTATTTT.